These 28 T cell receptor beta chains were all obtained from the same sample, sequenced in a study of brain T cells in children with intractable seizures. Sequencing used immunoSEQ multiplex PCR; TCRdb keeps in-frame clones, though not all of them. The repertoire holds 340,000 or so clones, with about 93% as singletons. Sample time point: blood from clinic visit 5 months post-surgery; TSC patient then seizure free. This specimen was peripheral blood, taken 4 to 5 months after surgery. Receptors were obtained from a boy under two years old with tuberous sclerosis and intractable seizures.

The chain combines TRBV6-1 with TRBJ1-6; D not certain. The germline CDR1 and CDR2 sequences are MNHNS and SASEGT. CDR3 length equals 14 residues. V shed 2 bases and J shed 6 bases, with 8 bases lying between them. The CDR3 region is CASSEWEGNSPLHF. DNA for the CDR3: TGTGCCAGCAGTGAATGGGAGGGTAATTCACCCCTCCACTTT.

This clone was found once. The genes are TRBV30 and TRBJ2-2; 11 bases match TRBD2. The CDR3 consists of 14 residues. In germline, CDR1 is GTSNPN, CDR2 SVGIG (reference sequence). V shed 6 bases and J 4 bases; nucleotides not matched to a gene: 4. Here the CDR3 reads CACRLAGGTGELFF. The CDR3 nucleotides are TGTGCCTGCCGTCTAGCGGGAGGCACCGGGGAGCTGTTTTTT.

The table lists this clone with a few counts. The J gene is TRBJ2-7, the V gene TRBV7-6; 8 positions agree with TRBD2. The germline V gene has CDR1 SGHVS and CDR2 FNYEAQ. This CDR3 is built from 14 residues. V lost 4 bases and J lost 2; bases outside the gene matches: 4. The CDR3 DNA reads TGTGCCAGCAGCTCGGGACTAGGCACCTACGAGCAGTACTTC. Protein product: CASSSGLGTYEQYF.

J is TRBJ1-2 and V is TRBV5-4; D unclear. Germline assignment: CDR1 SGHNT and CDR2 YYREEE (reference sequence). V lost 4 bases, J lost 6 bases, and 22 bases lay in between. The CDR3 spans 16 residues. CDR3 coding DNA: TGTGCCAGCAGCCAGTCAGAGAGACGAAGGGTGGATGGCTACACCTTC. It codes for CASSQSERRRVDGYTF. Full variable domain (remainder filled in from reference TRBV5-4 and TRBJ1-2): ETGVTQSPTHLIKTRGQQVTLRCSSQSGHNTVSWYQQALGQGPQFIFQYYREEENGRGNFPPRFSGLQFPNYSSELNVNALELDDSALYLCASSQSERRRVDGYTFGSGTRLTVV.

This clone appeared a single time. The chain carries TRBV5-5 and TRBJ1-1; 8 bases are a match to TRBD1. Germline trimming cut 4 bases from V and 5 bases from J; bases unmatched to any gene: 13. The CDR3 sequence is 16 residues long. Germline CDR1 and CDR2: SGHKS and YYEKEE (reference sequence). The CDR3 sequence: CASSLGQGGRGTEAFF. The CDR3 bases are TGTGCCAGCAGCCTAGGACAGGGAGGGCGGGGGACTGAAGCTTTCTTT.

CDR3 amino acids: CASSEEFVLTEAFF. The CDR3 nucleotides read TGTGCCAGCAGCGAGGAATTCGTTCTCACTGAAGCTTTCTTT. The chain joins TRBV14 to TRBJ1-1; D remains unclear. V lost 5 bases and J lost 4, with 14 bases in between. The CDR3 has 14 amino acids. Per germline, CDR1 SGHDN and CDR2 FVKESK.

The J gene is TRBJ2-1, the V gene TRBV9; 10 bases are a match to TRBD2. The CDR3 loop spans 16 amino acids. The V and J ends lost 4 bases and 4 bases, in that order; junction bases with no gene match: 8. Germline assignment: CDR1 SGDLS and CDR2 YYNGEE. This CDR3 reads CASSPQTSGLYNEQFF. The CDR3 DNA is TGTGCCAGCAGCCCACAGACTAGCGGGCTTTACAATGAGCAGTTCTTC.

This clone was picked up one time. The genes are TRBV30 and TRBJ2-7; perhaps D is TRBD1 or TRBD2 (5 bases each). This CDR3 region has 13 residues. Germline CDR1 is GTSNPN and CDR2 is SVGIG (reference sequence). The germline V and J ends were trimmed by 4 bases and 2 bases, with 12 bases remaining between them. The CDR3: CAWKRGGTYEQYF. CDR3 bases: TGTGCCTGGAAACGTGGGGGAACCTACGAGCAGTACTTC.

The CDR3 is CASSLTGTGTQYF. The DNA of the CDR3 is TGTGCCAGCAGCTTAACGGGAACCGGGACCCAGTACTTC. The V call is TRBV7-3, the J call TRBJ2-5; D is ambiguous. Trimming removed 0 bases at V and 7 bases at J, with 9 bases between. In germline, CDR1 is SGHTA, CDR2 FQGTGA. The CDR3 is made up of 13 amino acids. The whole variable domain, filled in from reference TRBV7-3 and TRBJ2-5, reads GAGVSQTPSNKVTEKGKYVELRCDPISGHTALYWYRQSLGQGPEFLIYFQGTGAADDSGLPNDRFFAVRPEGSVSTLKIQRTERGDSAVYLCASSLTGTGTQYFGPGTRLLVL.

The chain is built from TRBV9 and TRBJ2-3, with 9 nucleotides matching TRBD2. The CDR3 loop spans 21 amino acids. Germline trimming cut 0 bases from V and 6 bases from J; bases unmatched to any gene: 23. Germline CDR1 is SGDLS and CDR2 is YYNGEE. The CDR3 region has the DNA TGTGCCAGCAGCGTAGGGTTTAGTTGGCCAGGCGGGGGGGCCGGAGTGGATACGCAGTATTTT. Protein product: CASSVGFSWPGGGAGVDTQYF.

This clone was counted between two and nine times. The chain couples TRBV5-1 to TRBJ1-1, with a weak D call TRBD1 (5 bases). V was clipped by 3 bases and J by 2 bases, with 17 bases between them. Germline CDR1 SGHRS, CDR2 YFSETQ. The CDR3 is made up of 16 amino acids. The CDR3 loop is CASSWHAGTLNTEAFF. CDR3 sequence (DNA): TGCGCCAGCAGCTGGCATGCCGGGACCCTAAACACTGAAGCTTTCTTT.

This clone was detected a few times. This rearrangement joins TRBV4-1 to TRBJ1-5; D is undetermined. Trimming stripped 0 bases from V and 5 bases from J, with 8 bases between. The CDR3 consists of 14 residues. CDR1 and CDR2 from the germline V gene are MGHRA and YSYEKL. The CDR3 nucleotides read TGCGCCAGCAGCCAAGAGGGTGTCGATCAGCCCCAGCATTTT. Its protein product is CASSQEGVDQPQHF.

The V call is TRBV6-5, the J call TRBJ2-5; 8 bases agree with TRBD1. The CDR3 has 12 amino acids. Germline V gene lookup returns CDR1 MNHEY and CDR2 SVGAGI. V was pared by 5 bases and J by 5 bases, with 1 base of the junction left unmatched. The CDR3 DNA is TGTGCCAGCAGTCGACAGGGGGAGACCCAGTACTTC. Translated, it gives CASSRQGETQYF.

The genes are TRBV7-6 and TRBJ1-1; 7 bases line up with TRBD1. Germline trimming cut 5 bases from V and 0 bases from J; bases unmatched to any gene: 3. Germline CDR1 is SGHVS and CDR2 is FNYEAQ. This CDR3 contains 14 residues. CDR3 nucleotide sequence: TGTGCCAGCAGCGAGGGACAGATGAACACTGAAGCTTTCTTT. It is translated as CASSEGQMNTEAFF. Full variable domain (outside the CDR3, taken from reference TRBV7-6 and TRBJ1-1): GAGVSQSPRYKVTKRGQDVALRCDPISGHVSLYWYRQALGQGPEFLTYFNYEAQQDKSGLPNDRFSAERPEGSISTLTIQRTEQRDSAMYRCASSEGQMNTEAFFGQGTRLTVV.

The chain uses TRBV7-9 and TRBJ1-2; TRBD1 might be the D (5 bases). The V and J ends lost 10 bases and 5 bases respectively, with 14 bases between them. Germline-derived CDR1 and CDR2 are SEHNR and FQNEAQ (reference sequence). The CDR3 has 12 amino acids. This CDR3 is CATRGTGYGYTF. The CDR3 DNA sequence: TGTGCCACCAGAGGGACCGGTTATGGCTACACCTTC.

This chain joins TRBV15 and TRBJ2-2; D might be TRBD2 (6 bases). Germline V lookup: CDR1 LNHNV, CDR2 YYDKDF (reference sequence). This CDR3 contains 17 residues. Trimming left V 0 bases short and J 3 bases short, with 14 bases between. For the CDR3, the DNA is TGTGCCACCAGCAGAGATAGCGGCGGGACCTACACCGGGGAGCTGTTTTTT. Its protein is CATSRDSGGTYTGELFF.

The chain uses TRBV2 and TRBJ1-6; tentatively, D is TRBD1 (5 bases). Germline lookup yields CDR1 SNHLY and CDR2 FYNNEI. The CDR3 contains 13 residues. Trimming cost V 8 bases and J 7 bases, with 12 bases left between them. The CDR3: CASPRGENSPLHF. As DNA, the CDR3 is TGTGCCAGCCCGAGGGGCGAGAATTCACCCCTCCACTTT.

CDR3 loop: CAWGQGSNQPQHF. The CDR3 DNA reads as TGTGCCTGGGGACAGGGAAGCAATCAGCCCCAGCATTTT. The chain links TRBV30 to TRBJ1-5, with 8 positions matching TRBD1. The V gene's germline CDR1 is GTSNPN and CDR2 SVGIG (reference sequence). The CDR3 consists of 13 residues. Trimming removed 5 bases from V and 1 base from J; junction bases left unmatched: 1.

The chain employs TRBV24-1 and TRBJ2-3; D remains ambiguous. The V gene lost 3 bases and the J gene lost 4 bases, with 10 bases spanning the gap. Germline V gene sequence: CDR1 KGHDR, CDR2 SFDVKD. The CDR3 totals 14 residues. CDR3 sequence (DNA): TGTGCCACCAGTGATGCTACAAGGGCAGATACGCAGTATTTT. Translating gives CATSDATRADTQYF.

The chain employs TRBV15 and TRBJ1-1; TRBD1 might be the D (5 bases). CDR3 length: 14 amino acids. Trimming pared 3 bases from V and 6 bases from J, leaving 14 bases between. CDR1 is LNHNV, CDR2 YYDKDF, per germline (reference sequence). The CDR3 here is CATSSFGTQSEAFF. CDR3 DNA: TGTGCCACCAGCAGCTTTGGGACTCAGTCTGAAGCTTTCTTT.

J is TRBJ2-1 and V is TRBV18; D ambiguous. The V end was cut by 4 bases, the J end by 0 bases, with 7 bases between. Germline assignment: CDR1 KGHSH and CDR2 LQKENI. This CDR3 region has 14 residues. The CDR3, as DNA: TGTGCCAGCTCACGCCGTACCTCCTACAATGAGCAGTTCTTC. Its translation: CASSRRTSYNEQFF.

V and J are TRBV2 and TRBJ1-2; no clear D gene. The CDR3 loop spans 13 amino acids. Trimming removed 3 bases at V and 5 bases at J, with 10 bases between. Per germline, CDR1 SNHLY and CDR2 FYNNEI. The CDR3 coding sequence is TGTGCCAGCAGTGAGAGGGATGGATATGGCTACACCTTC. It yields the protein CASSERDGYGYTF. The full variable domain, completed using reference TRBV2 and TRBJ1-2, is EPEVTQTPSHQVTQMGQEVILRCVPISNHLYFYWYRQILGQKVEFLVSFYNNEISEKSEIFDDQFSVERPDGSNFTLKIRSTKLEDSAMYFCASSERDGYGYTFGSGTRLTVV.

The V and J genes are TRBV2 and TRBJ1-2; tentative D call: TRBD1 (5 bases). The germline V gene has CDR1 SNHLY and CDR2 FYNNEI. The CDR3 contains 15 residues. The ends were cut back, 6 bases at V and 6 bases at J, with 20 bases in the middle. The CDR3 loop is CASSVRDALENGYTF. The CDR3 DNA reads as TGTGCCAGCAGCGTCCGGGACGCACTCGAAAATGGCTACACCTTC. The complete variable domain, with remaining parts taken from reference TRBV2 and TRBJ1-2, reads EPEVTQTPSHQVTQMGQEVILRCVPISNHLYFYWYRQILGQKVEFLVSFYNNEISEKSEIFDDQFSVERPDGSNFTLKIRSTKLEDSAMYFCASSVRDALENGYTFGSGTRLTVV.

The chain's CDR3 is CASSQRPGEYEQYF. The CDR3 DNA reads as TGTGCCAGCAGCCAACGCCCAGGGGAATACGAGCAGTACTTC. The J gene is TRBJ2-7, the V gene TRBV3-1 (or the pseudogene TRBV3-2); D is possibly TRBD1 (6 bases). This CDR3 region has 14 residues. Per the germline V gene, CDR1 is LGHDT and CDR2 is YNNKEL (reference sequence). V gave up 2 bases and J gave up 4 bases, with 12 bases separating them.

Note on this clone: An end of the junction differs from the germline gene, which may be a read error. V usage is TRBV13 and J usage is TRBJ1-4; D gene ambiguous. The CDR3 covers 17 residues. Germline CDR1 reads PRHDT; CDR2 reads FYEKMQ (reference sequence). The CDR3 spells CASGLVASPATNEKLFF. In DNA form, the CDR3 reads TGTGCCAGCGGCTTAGTGGCCTCCCCCGCAACTAATGAAAAACTGTTTTTT.

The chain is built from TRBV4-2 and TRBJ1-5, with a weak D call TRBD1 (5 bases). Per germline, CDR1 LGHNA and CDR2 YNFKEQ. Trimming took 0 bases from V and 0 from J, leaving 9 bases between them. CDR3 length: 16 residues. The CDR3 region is CASSQEPGTSNQPQHF. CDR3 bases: TGTGCCAGCAGCCAAGAGCCCGGGACTAGCAATCAGCCCCAGCATTTT.

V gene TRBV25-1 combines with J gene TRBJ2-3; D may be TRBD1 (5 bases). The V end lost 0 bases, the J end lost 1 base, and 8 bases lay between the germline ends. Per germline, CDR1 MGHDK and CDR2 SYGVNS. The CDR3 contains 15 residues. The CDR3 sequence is CASSEYGAGTDTQYF. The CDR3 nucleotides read TGTGCCAGCAGTGAATATGGGGCTGGCACAGATACGCAGTATTTT.

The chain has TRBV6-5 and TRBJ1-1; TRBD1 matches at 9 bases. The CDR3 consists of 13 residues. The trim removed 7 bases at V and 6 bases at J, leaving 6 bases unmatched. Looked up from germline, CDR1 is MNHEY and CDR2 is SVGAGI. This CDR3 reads CASTPWDRAEAFF. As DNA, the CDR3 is TGTGCCAGCACCCCATGGGACAGGGCTGAAGCTTTCTTT.